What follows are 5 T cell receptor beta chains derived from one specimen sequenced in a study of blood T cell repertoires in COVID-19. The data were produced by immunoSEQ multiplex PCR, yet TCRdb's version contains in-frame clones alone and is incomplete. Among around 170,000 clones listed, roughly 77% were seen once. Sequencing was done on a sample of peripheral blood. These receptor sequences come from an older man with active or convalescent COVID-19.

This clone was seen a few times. The CDR3 bases are TGTGCCAGCTCCCGCGGGGCAGTGGGTAATGGCGACGAGCAGTACTTC. Protein: CASSRGAVGNGDEQYF. The chain is built from TRBV18 and TRBJ2-7; maybe TRBD2 (6 bases). Per the germline V gene, CDR1 is KGHSH and CDR2 is LQKENI. The CDR3 has 16 amino acids. With 6 bases removed from V and 5 bases from J, the gap between germline ends came to 23 bases.

The chain's CDR3 is CASSLVGDSGELFF. DNA of the CDR3: TGTGCCAGCAGCTTAGTAGGGGACTCCGGGGAGCTGTTTTTT. This chain connects TRBV11-1 to TRBJ2-2; D may be TRBD2 (6 bases). Germline-derived CDR1 and CDR2 are SGHAT and FQDESV (reference sequence). The V gene lost 1 base and the J gene lost 6 bases, with 9 bases spanning the gap. This CDR3 has 14 amino acids.

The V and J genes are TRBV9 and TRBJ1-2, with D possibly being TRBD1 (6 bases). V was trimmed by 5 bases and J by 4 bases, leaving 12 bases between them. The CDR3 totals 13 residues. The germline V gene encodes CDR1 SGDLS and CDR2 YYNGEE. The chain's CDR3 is CASRDSFSYGYTF. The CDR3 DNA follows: TGTGCCAGCAGGGACAGTTTCAGCTATGGCTACACCTTC.

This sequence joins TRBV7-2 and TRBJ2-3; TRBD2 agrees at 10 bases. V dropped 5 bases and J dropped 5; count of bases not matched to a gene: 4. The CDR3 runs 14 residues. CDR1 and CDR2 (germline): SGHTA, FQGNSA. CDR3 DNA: TGTGCCAGCAGCGACTCTAGCGGGGGAGATACGCAGTATTTT. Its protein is CASSDSSGGDTQYF.

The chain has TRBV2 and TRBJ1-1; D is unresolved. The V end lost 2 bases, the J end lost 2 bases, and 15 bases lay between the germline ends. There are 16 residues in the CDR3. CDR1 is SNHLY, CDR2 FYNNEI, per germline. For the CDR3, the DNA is TGTGCCAGCAGTGAATCCCAGATAGAACTAAACACTGAAGCTTTCTTT. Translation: CASSESQIELNTEAFF.